One sample yielded the 9 T cell receptor beta chains listed below, sequenced in a study of CD8 T cells in Susac syndrome. The authors reverse transcribed about 0.45 to 1 ug RNA with random hexamers. TCRdb analysed the immunoSEQ multiplex PCR reads with MiXCR anew, one entry per CDR3 protein. This sample has about 190,000 distinct CDR3 sequences, with roughly 91% found just once. The sequenced sample was CD4+ T cells from PBMCs. These receptor sequences come from a human donor with Susac syndrome.

This clonotype was recorded once. The CDR3, as DNA: TGTGCTCAGGGGACAGTGGGGGAGACCCAGTACTTC. Encoded protein: CAQGTVGETQYF. The genes are TRBV30 and TRBJ2-5; 7 nucleotides match TRBD1. The CDR3 has 12 residues. CDR1 and CDR2 from the germline V gene are GTSNPN and SVGIG (reference sequence). Looking up the rest from reference TRBV30 and TRBJ2-5 gives the full variable domain: SQTIHQWPATLVQPVGSPLSLECTVEGTSNPNLYWYRQAAGRGLQLLFYSVGIGQISSEVPQNLSASRPQDRQFILSSKKLLLSDSGFYLCAQGTVGETQYFGPGTRLLVL.

This chain connects TRBV30 to TRBJ2-2, with 9 bases identical to TRBD2. J was trimmed by 2 bases and V by 3 bases; bases with no gene match: 10. CDR1 is GTSNPN and CDR2 is SVGIG in the germline V gene (reference sequence). The CDR3 covers 17 residues. The CDR3 loop reads CAWSPSSSGVNTGELFF. As DNA, the CDR3 is TGTGCCTGGAGCCCCTCCTCTAGCGGGGTAAACACCGGGGAGCTGTTTTTT. The full variable domain, its missing parts supplied by reference TRBV30 and TRBJ2-2, is SQTIHQWPATLVQPVGSPLSLECTVEGTSNPNLYWYRQAAGRGLQLLFYSVGIGQISSEVPQNLSASRPQDRQFILSSKKLLLSDSGFYLCAWSPSSSGVNTGELFFGEGSRLTVL.

The chain is built from TRBV6-6 and TRBJ2-7; D may be TRBD1 or TRBD2 (6 bases each). The CDR3 covers 15 residues. Looked up from germline, CDR1 is MNHNY and CDR2 is SVGAGI (reference sequence). The V gene lost 7 bases and the J gene lost 5 bases, with 21 bases spanning the gap. CDR3 sequence: CASKAVQGGGNEQYF. CDR3 nucleotides: TGTGCCAGCAAAGCTGTACAGGGAGGAGGCAACGAGCAGTACTTC.

This clonotype was detected a few times. The chain has TRBV5-1 and TRBJ1-4; D not resolved. This CDR3 has 16 residues. The germline V and J ends were trimmed by 4 bases and 2 bases, with 15 bases remaining between them. Germline V CDR1 and CDR2: SGHRS, YFSETQ. CDR3 nucleotide sequence: TGCGCCAGCAGCCCCCGCCCGGCAGCTACTAATGAAAAACTGTTTTTT. Translated: CASSPRPAATNEKLFF.

The chain employs TRBV20-1 and TRBJ1-2, with D possibly matching TRBD1 (6 bases). Germline lookup yields CDR1 DFQATT and CDR2 SNEGSKA (reference sequence). V dropped 5 bases and J dropped 3 bases, with 22 bases sitting between them. There are 16 residues in the CDR3. CDR3 region: CSAGTLQGTAYYGYTF. In DNA form, the CDR3 reads TGCAGTGCTGGAACTCTCCAGGGGACTGCCTACTATGGCTACACCTTC.

This chain joins TRBV20-1 and TRBJ2-7; no definite D call. This CDR3 is built from 14 residues. Germline CDR1 reads DFQATT; CDR2 reads SNEGSKA (reference sequence). Trimming pared 3 bases from V and 4 bases from J, leaving 16 bases between. The CDR3 DNA follows: TGCAGTGCTAGTGGCGCACCCATGGGATACGAGCAGTACTTC. Translating it yields CSASGAPMGYEQYF.

J is TRBJ1-5 and V is TRBV18; 11 bases match TRBD1. The CDR3 length is 15 residues. Germline CDR1 and CDR2: KGHSH and LQKENI. V lost 4 bases to trimming and J lost 7 bases; unmatched junction nucleotides: 6. The CDR3 region has the DNA TGTGCCAGCTCACAAGGACAGGGGGCACAACAGCCCCAGCATTTT. The encoded protein is CASSQGQGAQQPQHF.

CDR3 residues: CASSARLDSGNTIYF. The CDR3 DNA sequence: TGTGCCAGCAGCGCCCGGCTCGACTCTGGAAACACCATATATTTT. The rearrangement links TRBV11-2 to TRBJ1-3; D gene ambiguous. The V end lost 5 bases, the J end lost 0 bases, and 11 bases lay between the germline ends. The CDR3 extends over 15 amino acids. Germline assignment: CDR1 SGHAT and CDR2 FQNNGV.

The chain joins TRBV18 to TRBJ2-1, with TRBD2 matching 13 bases. V shed 3 bases and J 6 bases; nucleotides not matched to a gene: 11. Germline loops: CDR1 KGHSH, CDR2 LQKENI. There are 18 residues in the CDR3. CDR3 nucleotide sequence: TGTGCCAGCTCACCCTATTCGCGCGGACTAGCGGGAGTCAATGAGCAGTTCTTC. Its protein product is CASSPYSRGLAGVNEQFF.